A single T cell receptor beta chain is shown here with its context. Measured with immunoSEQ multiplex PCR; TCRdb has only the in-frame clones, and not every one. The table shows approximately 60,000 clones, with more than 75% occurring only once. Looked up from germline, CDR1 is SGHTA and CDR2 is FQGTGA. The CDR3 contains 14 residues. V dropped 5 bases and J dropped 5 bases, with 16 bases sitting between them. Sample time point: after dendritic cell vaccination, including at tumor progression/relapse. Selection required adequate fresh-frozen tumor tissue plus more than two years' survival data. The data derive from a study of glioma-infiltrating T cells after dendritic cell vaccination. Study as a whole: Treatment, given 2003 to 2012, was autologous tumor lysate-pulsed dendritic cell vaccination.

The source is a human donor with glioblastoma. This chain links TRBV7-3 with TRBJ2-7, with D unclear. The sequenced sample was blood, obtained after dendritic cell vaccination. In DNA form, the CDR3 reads TGTGCCAGCAGCCTCTCGAGTTGGAGCAACGAGCAGTACTTC. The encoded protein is CASSLSSWSNEQYF. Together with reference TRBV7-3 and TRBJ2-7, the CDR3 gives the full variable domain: GAGVSQTPSNKVTEKGKYVELRCDPISGHTALYWYRQSLGQGPEFLIYFQGTGAADDSGLPNDRFFAVRPEGSVSTLKIQRTERGDSAVYLCASSLSSWSNEQYFGPGTRLTVT.